This T cell receptor beta chain was recorded in a study of blood T cell repertoires in COVID-19. Overall study: Specimens from acute and convalescent COVID-19 originated in the United States, Italy and Spain. In each case, the material was cDNA or gDNA derived from T cells, B-cell-depleted T cells, or PBMCs.

The data were produced by immunoSEQ multiplex PCR, yet TCRdb's version contains in-frame clones alone and is incomplete. The sample includes tens of thousands of clones, 81% of them seen just once. The Seattle site enrolled patients during active infection and followed them longitudinally. The clonotype originates from a man older than 75 with COVID-19, enrolled during active disease. Sequenced: peripheral blood.

The CDR3 spells CASSETGSGANVLTF. The CDR3 DNA sequence: TGTGCCAGCAGTGAGACAGGGTCTGGGGCCAACGTCCTGACTTTC. The V gene is TRBV6-1, the J gene TRBJ2-6; 7 nucleotides match TRBD1. Germline V lookup: CDR1 MNHNS, CDR2 SASEGT. V lost 3 bases, J lost 1 base, and 0 bases stayed unmatched. CDR3 length: 15 amino acids.